Below, 26 T cell receptor beta chains from the same sample are listed, as sequenced in a study of blood T cell repertoires in COVID-19. Method: immunoSEQ multiplex PCR; TCRdb's copy keeps in-frame clones and lacks some. The table has some 170,000 clones, approximately 85% seen once. The sequenced sample consisted of peripheral blood. These receptor sequences come from a man between 35 and 55 years old with acute or convalescent COVID-19.

This clone was detected only once. This chain links TRBV18 with TRBJ1-5, with TRBD1 matching over 7 bases. There are 16 residues in the CDR3. J gave up 4 bases and V 4 bases, and 10 bases lay outside the gene matches. Germline CDR1 reads KGHSH; CDR2 reads LQKENI. The chain's CDR3 is CASSRGTAATNQPQHF. CDR3 bases: TGTGCCAGCTCACGGGGGACAGCAGCGACTAATCAGCCCCAGCATTTT.

This chain links TRBV27 with TRBJ2-5; TRBD2 is a possible D gene (7 bases). This CDR3 has 12 amino acids. V lost 10 bases and J 5 bases, leaving 14 bases between the germline ends. In germline, CDR1 is MNHEY, CDR2 SMNVEV (reference sequence). The CDR3 coding sequence is TGTGCCACCAAGGGGGGAGGGGAGACCCAGTACTTC. It is translated as CATKGGGETQYF.

This clone was observed a few times. The rearrangement uses TRBV5-1 and TRBJ2-1; 12 positions match TRBD1. Losses at the gene ends were 0 bases for V and 9 bases for J; bases not matched to a gene: 7. The CDR3 covers 16 residues. Germline CDR1 is SGHRS and CDR2 is YFSETQ. The CDR3 region is CASSLVQGQGASEQFF. As DNA, the CDR3 is TGCGCCAGCAGCTTGGTTCAGGGACAGGGGGCAAGTGAGCAGTTCTTC.

This clone has just one count. This chain uses TRBV4-1 with TRBJ1-2, with 10 nucleotides matching TRBD1. This CDR3 contains 17 residues. The trim removed 0 bases at V and 3 bases at J, leaving 7 bases unmatched. CDR1 is MGHRA, CDR2 YSYEKL, per germline. CDR3 DNA: TGCGCCAGCAGCCAAGATCGTGGGACAGGGGCGGACTATGGCTACACCTTC. Translated: CASSQDRGTGADYGYTF.

This chain connects TRBV6-2 or TRBV6-3 to TRBJ1-6, with D unclear. This CDR3 is 12 amino acids long. V lost 0 bases and J lost 9, with 3 bases in between. Germline V gives CDR1 MNHEY, CDR2 SVGEGT. In nucleotides, the CDR3 is TGTGCCAGCAGTTACTCCCTTTCACCCCTCCACTTT. Residues: CASSYSLSPLHF.

The rearrangement uses TRBV5-1 and TRBJ1-1; 7 nucleotides match TRBD1. In germline, CDR1 is SGHRS, CDR2 YFSETQ. J was trimmed by 7 bases and V by 4 bases; bases with no gene match: 7. This CDR3 is built from 13 residues. The CDR3 bases are TGCGCCAGCAGCCGACAGGGTCGTGATGAAGCTTTCTTT. Residues: CASSRQGRDEAFF.

This chain joins TRBV30 and TRBJ1-3, with D uncertain. The germline V and J ends were trimmed by 0 bases and 3 bases, with 12 bases remaining between them. CDR1 is GTSNPN, CDR2 SVGIG, per germline (reference sequence). The CDR3 runs to 15 residues. For the CDR3, the DNA is TGTGCCTGGAGTGTGATTGCTAAGAATGGAAACACCATATATTTT. As protein: CAWSVIAKNGNTIYF. Using reference TRBV30 and TRBJ1-3 for the parts outside the CDR3, the full variable domain is SQTIHQWPATLVQPVGSPLSLECTVEGTSNPNLYWYRQAAGRGLQLLFYSVGIGQISSEVPQNLSASRPQDRQFILSSKKLLLSDSGFYLCAWSVIAKNGNTIYFGEGSWLTVV.

The chain recombines TRBV6-5 with TRBJ1-2; 8 positions agree with TRBD1. V lost 6 bases and J lost 6; bases outside the gene matches: 3. Germline V lookup: CDR1 MNHEY, CDR2 SVGAGI. The CDR3 loop spans 12 amino acids. The CDR3 region has the DNA TGTGCCAGCAGCCGACAGGGGCATGGCTACACCTTC. Its translation: CASSRQGHGYTF.

J is TRBJ1-2 and V is TRBV29-1, with D hard to call. CDR3 length: 11 residues. Trimming cost V 6 bases and J 2 bases, with 7 bases left between them. Germline CDR1 reads SQVTM; CDR2 reads ANQGSEA. CDR3: CSVTLNYGYTF. The CDR3 coding sequence is TGCAGCGTGACTTTGAACTATGGCTACACCTTC.

The gene calls are TRBV2 and TRBJ2-1, with a possible D match to TRBD2 (5 bases). CDR3 length equals 13 residues. Trimming removed 4 bases from V and 9 bases from J, with 13 bases in between. CDR1 is SNHLY and CDR2 is FYNNEI in the germline V gene. This chain's CDR3 is CASSVSGFSEQFF. CDR3 nucleotide sequence: TGTGCCAGCAGTGTTTCGGGGTTTAGTGAGCAGTTCTTC. Together with reference TRBV2 and TRBJ2-1, the CDR3 gives the full variable domain: EPEVTQTPSHQVTQMGQEVILRCVPISNHLYFYWYRQILGQKVEFLVSFYNNEISEKSEIFDDQFSVERPDGSNFTLKIRSTKLEDSAMYFCASSVSGFSEQFFGPGTRLTVL.

This clone was found a few times. The V and J genes are TRBV2 and TRBJ1-4; D is unclear. Looked up from germline, CDR1 is SNHLY and CDR2 is FYNNEI. Between the trimmed V and J ends, which lost 3 bases and 5 bases, there was a span of 13 bases. This CDR3 has 15 residues. CDR3 in DNA: TGTGCCAGCAGTGAGGATGGCGGTGGGAATGAAAAACTGTTTTTT. It translates to CASSEDGGGNEKLFF.

V and J are TRBV6-5 and TRBJ2-7; possibly TRBD1 for D (6 bases). In germline, CDR1 is MNHEY, CDR2 SVGAGI. V was trimmed by 11 bases and J by 3 bases, leaving 17 bases between them. The CDR3 extends over 13 amino acids. The CDR3, as DNA: TGTGCCGCCCTTAGGGACACACTCTACGAGCAGTACTTC. Translated: CAALRDTLYEQYF.

This clone was observed a single time. The chain has TRBV5-1 and TRBJ1-3; D remains ambiguous. V lost 0 bases, J lost 0 bases, and 7 bases lay in between. This CDR3 region has 15 residues. Germline-derived CDR1 and CDR2 are SGHRS and YFSETQ. The CDR3 nucleotides are TGCGCCAGCAGCTTGGACTTTACCTCTGGAAACACCATATATTTT. Its protein product is CASSLDFTSGNTIYF.

The chain joins TRBV18 to TRBJ2-7, with D perhaps matching TRBD1 (6 bases). V was cut by 3 bases and J by 4 bases, with 13 bases left in between. The CDR3 sequence is 14 residues long. Germline assignment: CDR1 KGHSH and CDR2 LQKENI. CDR3 region: CASSPRTVEYEQYF. CDR3 DNA: TGTGCCAGCTCACCTCGGACAGTCGAGTACGAGCAGTACTTC.

In its sample, this clone was seen once. The CDR3 DNA sequence: TGTGCCAGCAGCGTCCGTAGCGGGGGCCTCACAGATACGCAGTATTTT. Its protein is CASSVRSGGLTDTQYF. The chain recombines TRBV9 with TRBJ2-3, with 9 nucleotides matching TRBD2. Germline assignment: CDR1 SGDLS and CDR2 YYNGEE. Unmatched junction bases numbered 6, after V lost 2 bases and J lost 2 bases. This CDR3 is 16 amino acids long.

The chain links TRBV6-4 to TRBJ1-1; TRBD1 aligns across 7 bases. Unmatched junction bases numbered 15, after V lost 11 bases and J lost 0 bases. The CDR3 totals 16 residues. Per germline, CDR1 MRHNA and CDR2 SNTAGT. CDR3 nucleotides: TGTGCCGGTCTAATAGGGGGCGCCGAACTGAACACTGAAGCTTTCTTT. It codes for CAGLIGGAELNTEAFF.

The chain recombines TRBV5-6 with TRBJ2-7, with TRBD1 matching over 7 bases. Germline-derived CDR1 and CDR2 are SGHDT and YYEEEE. J gave up 1 base and V 5 bases, and 3 bases lay outside the gene matches. CDR3 length: 13 amino acids. CDR3 sequence: CASRPGQSYEQYF. The CDR3 DNA is TGTGCCAGCAGACCGGGACAGTCCTACGAGCAGTACTTC.

The rearrangement joins TRBV6-2 or TRBV6-3 to TRBJ1-5, with D unclear. In germline, CDR1 is MNHEY, CDR2 SVGEGT. V was clipped by 5 bases and J by 2 bases, with 10 bases between them. This CDR3 is 14 amino acids long. CDR3 protein: CASSASGGNQPQHF. For the CDR3, the DNA is TGTGCCAGCAGTGCCAGCGGGGGCAATCAGCCCCAGCATTTT.

The chain is built from TRBV5-1 and TRBJ2-3, with 8 bases that match TRBD2. There are 16 residues in the CDR3. The V gene's germline CDR1 is SGHRS and CDR2 YFSETQ. Trimming cost V 0 bases and J 2 bases; bases outside gene matches: 5. The CDR3 sequence is CASSLGAGGNTDTQYF. As DNA, the CDR3 is TGCGCCAGCAGCTTGGGCGCGGGGGGCAACACAGATACGCAGTATTTT. The full variable domain, completed using reference TRBV5-1 and TRBJ2-3, is KAGVTQTPRYLIKTRGQQVTLSCSPISGHRSVSWYQQTPGQGLQFLFEYFSETQRNKGNFPGRFSGRQFSNSRSEMNVSTLELGDSALYLCASSLGAGGNTDTQYFGPGTRLTVL.

The chain carries TRBV9 and TRBJ2-3; the match to TRBD2 covers 14 bases. The J segment lost 1 base and the V segment lost 4 bases, leaving 8 bases of the junction unmatched. This CDR3 contains 18 residues. Germline V gene sequence: CDR1 SGDLS, CDR2 YYNGEE. DNA of the CDR3: TGTGCCAGCAGCTCGACTAGCGGGGGGGCCTACGGCACAGATACGCAGTATTTT. It translates to CASSSTSGGAYGTDTQYF.

V usage is TRBV6-2 or TRBV6-3 and J usage is TRBJ2-5; TRBD2 matches at 14 bases. Looked up from germline, CDR1 is MNHEY and CDR2 is SVGEGT. Trimming at V came to 4 bases and at J to 2 bases, leaving 3 bases not matched to a gene. CDR3 length equals 16 residues. The CDR3 loop reads CASSWTSGGWQETQYF. In DNA form, the CDR3 reads TGTGCCAGCAGTTGGACTAGCGGGGGGTGGCAAGAGACCCAGTACTTC.

The V gene is TRBV6-1, the J gene TRBJ1-6, with a weak D call TRBD1 (6 bases). The germline gives CDR1 MNHNS, CDR2 SASEGT. Trimming shortened V by 3 bases and J by 7 bases, and 13 bases separated the two germline ends. The CDR3 is 15 residues long. The CDR3 DNA follows: TGTGCCAGCAGTGACGGACAGTTACGAAATTCACCCCTCCACTTT. Translation gives CASSDGQLRNSPLHF.

The chain is built from TRBV20-1 and TRBJ1-2, with D uncertain. CDR3 length: 11 residues. The V end lost 4 bases, the J end lost 7 bases, and 10 bases lay between the germline ends. From germline, CDR1 is DFQATT and CDR2 SNEGSKA (reference sequence). DNA of the CDR3: TGCAGTGCTATGGACTTAGGTGGCTACACCTTC. It yields the protein CSAMDLGGYTF.

This sequence joins TRBV5-1 and TRBJ2-7; 9 bases map to TRBD1. The germline V gene has CDR1 SGHRS and CDR2 YFSETQ. The CDR3 is made up of 15 amino acids. V shed 4 bases and J 4 bases; nucleotides not matched to a gene: 9. Here the CDR3 DNA reads TGCGCCAGCAGCCCCTTTGGGACAGGGCAGTACGAGCAGTACTTC. Translating gives CASSPFGTGQYEQYF.

V usage is TRBV7-3 and J usage is TRBJ1-1; weak D call: TRBD1 (5 bases). Trimming removed 4 bases from V and 4 bases from J, with 16 bases in between. Looked up from germline, CDR1 is SGHTA and CDR2 is FQGTGA. The CDR3 covers 15 residues. The CDR3 is CASSSLGGEGTEAFF. The CDR3 nucleotides read TGTGCCAGCAGCTCCCTGGGAGGGGAGGGCACTGAAGCTTTCTTT.

This chain uses TRBV28 with TRBJ1-2, with 7 bases matching TRBD1. V trimming: 2 bases; J trimming: 5 bases; junction bases outside the gene matches: 5. The CDR3 contains 14 residues. Germline V gene lookup returns CDR1 MDHEN and CDR2 SYDVKM. The CDR3 DNA is TGTGCCAGCAGTTTAGGAATACAGGGGTATGGCTACACCTTC. Its translation: CASSLGIQGYGYTF.